Listed below are T cell receptor beta chains from one sample, sequenced in a study of naive and memory T cell subsets. TCRdb itself ran the 5' RACE reads through MiXCR, one entry per CDR3 protein. The table lists around 56,000 distinct CDR3 sequences, around 8% of them singletons. The receptor set was obtained from a female donor in good health. Each CDR3 is given with its conserved first and last residue. The D gene is left open where the match is weak. Rows give clone size only sometimes, using once, few, many, or a class for an expanded clone.

d_call,j_call,clone_size,v_call,cdr3_nt,cdr3_aa
NA,TRBJ1-1,few,TRBV5-1,TGCGCCAGCATGATGACGAGCAACACTGAAGCTTTCTTT,CASMMTSNTEAFF
NA,TRBJ2-2,few,TRBV20-1,TGCAGTGCTAGAGATCGGGTGACAGCGAACACCGGGGAGCTGTTTTTT,CSARDRVTANTGELFF
NA,TRBJ1-2,few,TRBV15,TGTGCCACCGGGACTCGGACGCACTATGGCTACACCTTC,CATGTRTHYGYTF
TRBD2,TRBJ2-1,NA,TRBV5-1,TGCGCCAGCAGCTTGGTACTAGCGGGGGGACTTACCTACAATGAGCAGTTCTTC,CASSLVLAGGLTYNEQFF
NA,TRBJ1-2,many,TRBV7-2,TGTGCCAGCAGCTTACAGGGATCCTATGGCTACACCTTC,CASSLQGSYGYTF
NA,TRBJ1-5,many,TRBV3-1,TGTGCCAGCGGGGTTAGTCAGCCCCAGCATTTT,CASGVSQPQHF
NA,TRBJ2-5,few,TRBV5-1,TGCGCCAGCAGCCGTACCGCCGGACAAGAGACCCAGTACTTC,CASSRTAGQETQYF
NA,TRBJ2-1,NA,TRBV7-2,TGTGCCAGCAGCTTAGTTTCAGGGTCCATCAATGAGCAGTTCTTC,CASSLVSGSINEQFF
TRBD1,TRBJ1-6,many,TRBV28,TGTGCCAGCAGTTTAACAGGGGGAGGTGCTTCACCCCTCCACTTT,CASSLTGGGASPLHF
TRBD2,TRBJ2-7,NA,TRBV29-1,TGCAGCGTTGACGGCGGGGGCTACGAGCAGTACTTC,CSVDGGGYEQYF
TRBD1,TRBJ1-5,few,TRBV28,TGTGCCAGCAGTTTCGCCAAGGGGAGAGGACAGGGAAATCAGCCCCAGCATTTT,CASSFAKGRGQGNQPQHF
NA,TRBJ1-5,many,TRBV6-2/TRBV6-3,TGTGCCAGCAGTTACGCCAATCAGCCCCAGCATTTT,CASSYANQPQHF
NA,TRBJ2-7,few,TRBV27,TGTGCCAGCAGACCGCAGGGGTTTGGCGACGAGCAGTACTTC,CASRPQGFGDEQYF
NA,TRBJ1-2,few,TRBV5-6,TGTGCCAGCAGCTTGGGTCTGGGAGACTATGGCTACACCTTC,CASSLGLGDYGYTF
NA,TRBJ2-7,once,TRBV11-2,TGTGCCAGCAGAAGCCGCCGGGACCGTAGGCACTACGAGCAGTACTTC,CASRSRRDRRHYEQYF
NA,TRBJ2-3,NA,TRBV5-1,TGCGCCAGCAGCCCCCTCGAGGGGGTAGGGTTTGTGGCAGATACGCAGTATTTT,CASSPLEGVGFVADTQYF
NA,TRBJ2-7,NA,TRBV28,TGTGCCAGCAGTTTCCCGACAGGAATCTACGAGCAGTACTTC,CASSFPTGIYEQYF
TRBD1,TRBJ2-1,many,TRBV29-1,TGCAGCGTCAAGACAGGGGCTGCCCACGACAATGAGCAGTTCTTC,CSVKTGAAHDNEQFF
TRBD2,TRBJ2-6,many,TRBV7-2,TGTGCCAGCAGCTTATACCGTCTAGCGGGGGCTCTCTCTGGGGCCAACGTCCTGACTTTC,CASSLYRLAGALSGANVLTF
NA,TRBJ1-1,few,TRBV7-9,TGTGCCAGCACCGGGGGGTCCCCGAACACTGAAGCTTTCTTT,CASTGGSPNTEAFF
NA,TRBJ1-5,few,TRBV12-3/TRBV12-4,TGTGCCAGCAAGGAGGGCAATCAGCCCCAGCATTTT,CASKEGNQPQHF
NA,TRBJ1-1,many,TRBV10-3,TGTGCCACCACCCCCGGCGGATACACTGAAGCTTTCTTT,CATTPGGYTEAFF
TRBD2,TRBJ2-7,many,TRBV7-9,TGTGCCAGCAGCTTATATGCGGGGGGGAACTACGAGCAGTACTTC,CASSLYAGGNYEQYF
NA,TRBJ2-5,few,TRBV12-3/TRBV12-4,TGTGCCAGCAGTCCATCGGGGTCCTCGGAGACCCAGTACTTC,CASSPSGSSETQYF
NA,TRBJ1-5,NA,TRBV11-2,TGTGCCAGCAGCTTATGGTCAGGGGTGAGCAATCAGCCCCAGCATTTT,CASSLWSGVSNQPQHF
NA,TRBJ2-7,few,TRBV6-5,TGTGCCAGCACCTCGGACAGCTACGAGCAGTACTTC,CASTSDSYEQYF
TRBD1,TRBJ2-3,NA,TRBV4-1,TGCGCCAGCAGCCCCCGACAGGGGGCAGGCACAGATACGCAGTATTTT,CASSPRQGAGTDTQYF
NA,TRBJ1-1,many,TRBV7-9,TGTGCCAGCAGCTTGCAGGGGGAAGCTTTCTTT,CASSLQGEAFF
TRBD1,TRBJ2-5,many,TRBV29-1,TGCAGCGTTTCGGGACAGCAAGAGACCCAGTACTTC,CSVSGQQETQYF
TRBD1,TRBJ2-3,NA,TRBV12-3/TRBV12-4,TGTGCCAGCAGTCGACAGGGGGCGCCGGCAGATACGCAGTATTTT,CASSRQGAPADTQYF
NA,TRBJ1-5,NA,TRBV29-1,TGCAGCGTGGTTATCAGGGGAAGTCAGCCCCAGCATTTT,CSVVIRGSQPQHF
TRBD1,TRBJ1-4,many,TRBV20-1,TGCAGTGCGGGGGGACAGGGTGTGAATGAAAAACTGTTTTTT,CSAGGQGVNEKLFF
NA,TRBJ1-3,many,TRBV27,TGTGCCAGCAGTACCAGATCCGGAAACACCATATATTTT,CASSTRSGNTIYF
TRBD2,TRBJ2-3,few,TRBV5-1,TGCGCCAGCAGCTTGGATCTAGCGGGTCCCAAGAGCACAGATACGCAGTATTTT,CASSLDLAGPKSTDTQYF
NA,TRBJ1-2,many,TRBV7-9,TGTGCCAGCAGGAGGGGCGATTCAAATGGCTACACCTTC,CASRRGDSNGYTF
NA,TRBJ2-6,many,TRBV7-2,TGTGCCAGCAGCTTCAGCGTCTTCGGTGAATCCGGGGCCAACGTCCTGACTTTC,CASSFSVFGESGANVLTF
NA,TRBJ1-2,few,TRBV28,TGTGCCAGCATGAGGACCGGGGACTATGGCTACACCTTC,CASMRTGDYGYTF